The entry below gives a single T cell receptor beta chain sequence along with its context. As yet, its antigen is unknown. This sample is part of a study of blood T cells in healthy people across ages. Study results and caveats: Observed TCR beta diversity per million T cells went down as age went up. This fall followed a roughly linear course with age.

Combining a sample-barcoded 5' primer with a J-beta primer mix, a second PCR ran for roughly 7 to 12 cycles. Every single cDNA molecule received a tag from a template-switch adaptor with 12 random nucleotides. Using its own MiXCR run on the 5' RACE reads, TCRdb lists one record per CDR3 protein. The data hold 1.5 million to 1.9 million distinct CDR3 sequences, with around 40% observed a single time. CDR3 length: 14 residues. Deletions cut 1 base from V and 0 bases from J, with 4 bases between. Germline CDR1 is SGHRS and CDR2 is YFSETQ. The chain links TRBV5-1 to TRBJ2-2; D not resolved. This receptor was taken from a woman aged 18-29 years in good health. Input material: blood. The CDR3: CASSLITNTGELFF. CDR3 DNA: TGCGCCAGCAGCTTGATAACGAACACCGGGGAGCTGTTTTTT.